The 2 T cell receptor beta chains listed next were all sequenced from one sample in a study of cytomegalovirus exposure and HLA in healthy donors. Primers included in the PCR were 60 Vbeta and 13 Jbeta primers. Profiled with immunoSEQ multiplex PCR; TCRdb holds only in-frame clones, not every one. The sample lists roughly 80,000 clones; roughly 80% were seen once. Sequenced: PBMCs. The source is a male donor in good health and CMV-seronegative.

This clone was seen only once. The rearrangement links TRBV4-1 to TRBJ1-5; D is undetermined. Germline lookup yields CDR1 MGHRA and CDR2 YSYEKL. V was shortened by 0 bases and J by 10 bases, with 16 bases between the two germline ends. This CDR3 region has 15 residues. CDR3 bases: TGCGCCAGCAGCCAAGAATTAACTTCAATACTACCCCAGCATTTT. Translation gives CASSQELTSILPQHF.

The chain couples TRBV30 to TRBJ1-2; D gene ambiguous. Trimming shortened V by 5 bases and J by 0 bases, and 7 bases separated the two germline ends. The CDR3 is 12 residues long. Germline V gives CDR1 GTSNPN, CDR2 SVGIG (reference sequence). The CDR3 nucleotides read TGTGCCTGGGCCAGATCTAACTATGGCTACACCTTC. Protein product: CAWARSNYGYTF.